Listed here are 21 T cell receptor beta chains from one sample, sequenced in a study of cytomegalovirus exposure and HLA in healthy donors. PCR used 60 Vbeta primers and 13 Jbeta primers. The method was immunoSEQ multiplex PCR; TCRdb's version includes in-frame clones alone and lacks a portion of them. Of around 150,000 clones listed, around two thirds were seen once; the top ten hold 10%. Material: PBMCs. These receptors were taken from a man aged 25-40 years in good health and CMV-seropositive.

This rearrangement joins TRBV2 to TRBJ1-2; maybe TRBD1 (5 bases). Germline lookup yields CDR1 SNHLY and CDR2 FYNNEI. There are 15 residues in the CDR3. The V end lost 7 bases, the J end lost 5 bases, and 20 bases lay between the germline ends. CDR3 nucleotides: TGTGCCAGCACCGAATCGACGGGGGGTTGGTATGGCTACACCTTC. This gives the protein CASTESTGGWYGYTF.

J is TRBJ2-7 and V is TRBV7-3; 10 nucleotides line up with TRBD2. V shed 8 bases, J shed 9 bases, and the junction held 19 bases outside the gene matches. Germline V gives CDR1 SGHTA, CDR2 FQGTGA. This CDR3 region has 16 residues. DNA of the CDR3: TGTGCCAGCTGCGCCCGAGATGAGGAGCGGGGGGGCGCGCAGTACTTC. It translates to CASCARDEERGGAQYF. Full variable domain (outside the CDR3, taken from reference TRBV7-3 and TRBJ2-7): GAGVSQTPSNKVTEKGKYVELRCDPISGHTALYWYRQSLGQGPEFLIYFQGTGAADDSGLPNDRFFAVRPEGSVSTLKIQRTERGDSAVYLCASCARDEERGGAQYFGPGTRLTVT.

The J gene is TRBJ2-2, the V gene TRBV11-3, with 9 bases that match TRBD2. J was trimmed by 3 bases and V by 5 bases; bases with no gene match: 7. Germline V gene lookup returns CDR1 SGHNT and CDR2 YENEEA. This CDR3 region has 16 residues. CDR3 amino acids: CASSLGRLADTGELFF. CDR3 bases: TGTGCCAGCAGCCTAGGTCGACTAGCGGACACCGGGGAGCTGTTTTTT.

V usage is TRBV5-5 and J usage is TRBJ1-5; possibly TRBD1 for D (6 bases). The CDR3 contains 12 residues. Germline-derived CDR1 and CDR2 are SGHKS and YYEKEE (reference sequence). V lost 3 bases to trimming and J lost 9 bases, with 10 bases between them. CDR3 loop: CASSSLGGPQHF. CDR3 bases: TGTGCCAGCAGCTCCCTAGGGGGGCCCCAGCATTTT. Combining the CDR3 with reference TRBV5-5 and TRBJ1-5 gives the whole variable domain DAGVTQSPTHLIKTRGQQVTLRCSPISGHKSVSWYQQVLGQGPQFIFQYYEKEERGRGNFPDRFSARQFPNYSSELNVNALLLGDSALYLCASSSLGGPQHFGDGTRLSIL.

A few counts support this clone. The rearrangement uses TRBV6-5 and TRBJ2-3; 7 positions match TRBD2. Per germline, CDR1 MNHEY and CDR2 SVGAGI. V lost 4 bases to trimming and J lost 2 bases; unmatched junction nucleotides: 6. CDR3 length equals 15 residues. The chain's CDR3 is CASSFRSGVTDTQYF. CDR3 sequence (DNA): TGTGCCAGCAGTTTCCGCAGCGGGGTCACAGATACGCAGTATTTT.

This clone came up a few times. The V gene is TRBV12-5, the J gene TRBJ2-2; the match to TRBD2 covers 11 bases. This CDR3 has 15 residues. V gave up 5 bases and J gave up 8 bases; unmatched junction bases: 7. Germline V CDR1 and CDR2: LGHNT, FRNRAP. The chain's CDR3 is CASGLAGGRGGELFF. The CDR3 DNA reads TGTGCTAGTGGTCTAGCGGGAGGCCGCGGAGGGGAGCTGTTTTTT. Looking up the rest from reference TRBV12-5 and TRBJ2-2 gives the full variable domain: DARVTQTPRHKVTEMGQEVTMRCQPILGHNTVFWYRQTMMQGLELLAYFRNRAPLDDSGMPKDRFSAEMPDATLATLKIQPSEPRDSAVYFCASGLAGGRGGELFFGEGSRLTVL.

Written as DNA, the CDR3 is TGTGCCAGCAGCTCACCCGGGACAGGGGCAGAGAACACTGAAGCTTTCTTT. It is translated as CASSSPGTGAENTEAFF. The rearrangement joins TRBV13 to TRBJ1-1, with TRBD1 identical over 10 bases. Losses at the gene ends were 4 bases for V and 1 base for J; bases not matched to a gene: 9. Per the germline V gene, CDR1 is PRHDT and CDR2 is FYEKMQ (reference sequence). This CDR3 region has 17 residues. Looking up the rest from reference TRBV13 and TRBJ1-1 gives the full variable domain: AAGVIQSPRHLIKEKRETATLKCYPIPRHDTVYWYQQGPGQDPQFLISFYEKMQSDKGSIPDRFSAQQFSDYHSELNMSSLELGDSALYFCASSSPGTGAENTEAFFGQGTRLTVV.

The CDR3 reads CASSLAGSSYNEQFF. CDR3 nucleotide sequence: TGTGCCAGCAGCTTGGCTGGTAGCTCCTACAATGAGCAGTTCTTC. The gene calls are TRBV5-4 and TRBJ2-1; D not certain. This CDR3 has 15 amino acids. Trimming removed 0 bases from V and 0 bases from J, with 7 bases in between. Germline CDR1 and CDR2: SGHNT and YYREEE (reference sequence).

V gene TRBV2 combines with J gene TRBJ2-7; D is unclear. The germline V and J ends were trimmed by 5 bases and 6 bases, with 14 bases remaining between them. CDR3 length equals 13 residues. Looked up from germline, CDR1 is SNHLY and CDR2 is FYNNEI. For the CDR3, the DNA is TGTGCCAGCAGTCCCTCAGAGGTTGGCGAGCAGTACTTC. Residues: CASSPSEVGEQYF.

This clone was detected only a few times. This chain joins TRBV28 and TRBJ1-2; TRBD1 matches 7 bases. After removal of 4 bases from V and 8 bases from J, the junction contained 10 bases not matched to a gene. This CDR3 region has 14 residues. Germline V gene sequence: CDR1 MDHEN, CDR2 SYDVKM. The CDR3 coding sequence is TGTGCCAGCAGTTCGGTAGGGGGCTATGGGGGCTACACCTTC. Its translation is CASSSVGGYGGYTF.

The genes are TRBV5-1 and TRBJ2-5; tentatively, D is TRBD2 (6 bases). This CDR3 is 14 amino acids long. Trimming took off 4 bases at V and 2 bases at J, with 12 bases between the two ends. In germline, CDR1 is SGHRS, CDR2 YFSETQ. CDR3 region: CASSPPAGQETQYF. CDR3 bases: TGCGCCAGCAGCCCGCCGGCGGGGCAAGAGACCCAGTACTTC.

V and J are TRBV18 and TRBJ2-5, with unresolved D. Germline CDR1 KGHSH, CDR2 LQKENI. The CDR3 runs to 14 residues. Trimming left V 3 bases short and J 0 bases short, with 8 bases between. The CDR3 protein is CASSPRQDQETQYF. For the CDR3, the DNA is TGTGCCAGCTCACCGAGACAAGACCAAGAGACCCAGTACTTC.

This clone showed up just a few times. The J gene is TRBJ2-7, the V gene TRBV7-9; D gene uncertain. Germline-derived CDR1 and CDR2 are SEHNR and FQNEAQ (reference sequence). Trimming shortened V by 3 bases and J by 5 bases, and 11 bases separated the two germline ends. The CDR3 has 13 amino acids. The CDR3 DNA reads TGTGCCAGCAGCTTTCAGGTAGACAACGAGCAGTACTTC. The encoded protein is CASSFQVDNEQYF.

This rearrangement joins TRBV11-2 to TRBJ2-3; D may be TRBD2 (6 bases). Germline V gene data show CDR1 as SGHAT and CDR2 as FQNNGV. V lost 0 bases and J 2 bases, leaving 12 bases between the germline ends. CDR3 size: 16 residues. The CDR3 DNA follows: TGTGCCAGCAGCTTAGACGGAGGGCTCTTCACAGATACGCAGTATTTT. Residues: CASSLDGGLFTDTQYF.

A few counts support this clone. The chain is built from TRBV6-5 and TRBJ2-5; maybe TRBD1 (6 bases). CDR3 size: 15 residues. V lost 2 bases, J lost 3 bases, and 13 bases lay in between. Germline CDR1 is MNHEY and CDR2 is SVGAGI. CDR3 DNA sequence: TGTGCCAGCAGTTACGCGCCTTCAGGGGAAGAGACCCAGTACTTC. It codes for CASSYAPSGEETQYF.

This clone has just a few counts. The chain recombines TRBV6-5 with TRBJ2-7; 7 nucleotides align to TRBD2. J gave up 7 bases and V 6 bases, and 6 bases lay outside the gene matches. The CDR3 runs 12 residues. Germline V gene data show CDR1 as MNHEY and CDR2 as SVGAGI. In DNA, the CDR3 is TGTGCCAGCAGGGGGGAGGGTCGGGAGCAGTACTTC. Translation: CASRGEGREQYF.

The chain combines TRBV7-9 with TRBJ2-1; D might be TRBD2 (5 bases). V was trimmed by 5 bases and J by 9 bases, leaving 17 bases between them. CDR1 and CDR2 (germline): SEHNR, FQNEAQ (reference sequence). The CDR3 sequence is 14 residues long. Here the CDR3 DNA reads TGTGCCAGCAGCCTTGGACTCTCATACGGTGAGCAGTTCTTC. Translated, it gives CASSLGLSYGEQFF.

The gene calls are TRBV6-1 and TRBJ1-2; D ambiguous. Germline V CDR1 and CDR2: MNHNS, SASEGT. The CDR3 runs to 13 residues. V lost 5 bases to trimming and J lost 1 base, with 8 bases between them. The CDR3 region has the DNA TGTGCCAGCAGTTATCAGGATAACTATGGCTACACCTTC. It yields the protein CASSYQDNYGYTF.

The CDR3 loop is CASSLTNQGSEQFF. Here the CDR3 DNA reads TGTGCCAGCAGCTTAACAAACCAGGGGTCTGAGCAGTTCTTC. The chain recombines TRBV7-7 with TRBJ2-1, with D possibly TRBD1 on 6 matching bases. The CDR3 runs 14 residues. Looked up from germline, CDR1 is SSHAT and CDR2 is FNYEAQ (reference sequence). Trimming stripped 2 bases from V and 9 bases from J, with 14 bases between.

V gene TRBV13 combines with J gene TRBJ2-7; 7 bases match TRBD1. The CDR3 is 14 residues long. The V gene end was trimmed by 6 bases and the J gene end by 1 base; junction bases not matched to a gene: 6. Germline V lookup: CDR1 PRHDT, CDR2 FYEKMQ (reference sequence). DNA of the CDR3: TGTGCCAGCAGGAAAAGGGACAGATCCTACGAGCAGTACTTC. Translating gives CASRKRDRSYEQYF.

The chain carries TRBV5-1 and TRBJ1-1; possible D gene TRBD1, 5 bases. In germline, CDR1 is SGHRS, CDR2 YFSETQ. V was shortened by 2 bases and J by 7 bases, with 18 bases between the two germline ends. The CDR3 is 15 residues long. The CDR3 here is CASSLISSREGEAFF. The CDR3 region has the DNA TGCGCCAGCAGCTTAATTTCCTCCAGGGAAGGTGAAGCTTTCTTT.